This T cell receptor beta chain was captured by sequencing in a study of shared clonotypes between healthy human individuals. Deep-level assay runs were performed. Assay used: immunoSEQ multiplex PCR; TCRdb lists only in-frame clones, some missing. The sample yields 1.6 million or so clones, roughly 96% seen once. The CDR3 sequence is 13 residues long. Trimming at V came to 3 bases and at J to 4 bases, leaving 4 bases not matched to a gene. CDR1 is SQVTM, CDR2 ANQGSEA, per germline. This chain connects TRBV29-1 to TRBJ2-3; 7 nucleotides agree with TRBD2. Sequenced input: naive CD4+ T cells sorted from blood. The subset was: CD45RA+ positively selected. The source of this sequence is a man younger than 40 in good health. The CDR3 loop reads CSVEFLAADTQYF. The CDR3 nucleotides are TGCAGCGTTGAGTTTCTAGCGGCAGATACGCAGTATTTT.